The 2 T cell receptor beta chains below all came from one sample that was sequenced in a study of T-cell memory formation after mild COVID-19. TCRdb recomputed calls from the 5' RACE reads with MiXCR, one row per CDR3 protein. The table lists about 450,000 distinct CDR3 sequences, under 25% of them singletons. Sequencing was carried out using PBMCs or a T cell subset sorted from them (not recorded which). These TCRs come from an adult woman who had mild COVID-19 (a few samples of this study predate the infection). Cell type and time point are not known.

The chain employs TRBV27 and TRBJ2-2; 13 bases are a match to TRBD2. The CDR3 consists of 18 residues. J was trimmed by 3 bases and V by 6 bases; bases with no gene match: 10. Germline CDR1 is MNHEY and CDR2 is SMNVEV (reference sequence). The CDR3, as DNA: TGTGCCAGCAGCAGCGGATGGGGGACTAGCGGGGACACCGGGGAGCTGTTTTTT. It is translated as CASSSGWGTSGDTGELFF.

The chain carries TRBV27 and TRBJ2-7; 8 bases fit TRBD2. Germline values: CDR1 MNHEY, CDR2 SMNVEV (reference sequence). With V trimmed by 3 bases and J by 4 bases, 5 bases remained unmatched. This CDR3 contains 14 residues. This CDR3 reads CASSFSGSPYEQYF. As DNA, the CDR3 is TGTGCCAGCAGTTTCAGCGGGAGTCCTTACGAGCAGTACTTC.